This T cell receptor beta chain was retrieved from a study of tumor and adjacent non-tumor tissue in lung cancer. On the study more broadly: Stage I to III disease affected over nine men and roughly five women aged roughly 30 to 76.

This sample's RNA came from whole unsorted tissue. Chemotherapy-naive patients with new lung cancer underwent thoracic surgery in China, August–November 2014. The V end was cut by 6 bases, the J end by 0 bases, with 9 bases between. This CDR3 has 14 residues. Ten or more counts support this clonotype. The library came from three nested PCR rounds adapted from ARM-PCR protocols. TCRdb re-called the multiplex PCR reads with MiXCR, one entry per CDR3 protein. The sample holds roughly 200,000 distinct CDR3 sequences, 60% to 85% seen once. This receptor was taken from a man in his 60s with non-small cell lung cancer. The material sequenced was lung tumor tissue. V usage is TRBV12-3 or TRBV12-4 and J usage is TRBJ2-4, with D tentatively TRBD2 (6 bases). DNA for the CDR3: TGTGCCAGCAGCTTGGGACTAGCCAAAAACATTCAGTACTTC. Its translation: CASSLGLAKNIQYF.